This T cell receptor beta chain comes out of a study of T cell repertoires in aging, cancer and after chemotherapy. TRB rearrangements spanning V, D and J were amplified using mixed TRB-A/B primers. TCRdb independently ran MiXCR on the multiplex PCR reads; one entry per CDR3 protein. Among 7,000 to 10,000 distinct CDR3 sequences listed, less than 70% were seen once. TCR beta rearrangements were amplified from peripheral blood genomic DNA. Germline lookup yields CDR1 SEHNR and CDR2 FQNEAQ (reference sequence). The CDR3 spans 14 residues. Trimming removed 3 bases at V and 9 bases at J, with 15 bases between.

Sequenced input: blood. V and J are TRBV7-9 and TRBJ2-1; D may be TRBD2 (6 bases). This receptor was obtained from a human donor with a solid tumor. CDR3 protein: CASSFLAVGGEQFF. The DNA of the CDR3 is TGTGCCAGCAGCTTTTTAGCGGTGGGCGGTGAGCAGTTCTTC.